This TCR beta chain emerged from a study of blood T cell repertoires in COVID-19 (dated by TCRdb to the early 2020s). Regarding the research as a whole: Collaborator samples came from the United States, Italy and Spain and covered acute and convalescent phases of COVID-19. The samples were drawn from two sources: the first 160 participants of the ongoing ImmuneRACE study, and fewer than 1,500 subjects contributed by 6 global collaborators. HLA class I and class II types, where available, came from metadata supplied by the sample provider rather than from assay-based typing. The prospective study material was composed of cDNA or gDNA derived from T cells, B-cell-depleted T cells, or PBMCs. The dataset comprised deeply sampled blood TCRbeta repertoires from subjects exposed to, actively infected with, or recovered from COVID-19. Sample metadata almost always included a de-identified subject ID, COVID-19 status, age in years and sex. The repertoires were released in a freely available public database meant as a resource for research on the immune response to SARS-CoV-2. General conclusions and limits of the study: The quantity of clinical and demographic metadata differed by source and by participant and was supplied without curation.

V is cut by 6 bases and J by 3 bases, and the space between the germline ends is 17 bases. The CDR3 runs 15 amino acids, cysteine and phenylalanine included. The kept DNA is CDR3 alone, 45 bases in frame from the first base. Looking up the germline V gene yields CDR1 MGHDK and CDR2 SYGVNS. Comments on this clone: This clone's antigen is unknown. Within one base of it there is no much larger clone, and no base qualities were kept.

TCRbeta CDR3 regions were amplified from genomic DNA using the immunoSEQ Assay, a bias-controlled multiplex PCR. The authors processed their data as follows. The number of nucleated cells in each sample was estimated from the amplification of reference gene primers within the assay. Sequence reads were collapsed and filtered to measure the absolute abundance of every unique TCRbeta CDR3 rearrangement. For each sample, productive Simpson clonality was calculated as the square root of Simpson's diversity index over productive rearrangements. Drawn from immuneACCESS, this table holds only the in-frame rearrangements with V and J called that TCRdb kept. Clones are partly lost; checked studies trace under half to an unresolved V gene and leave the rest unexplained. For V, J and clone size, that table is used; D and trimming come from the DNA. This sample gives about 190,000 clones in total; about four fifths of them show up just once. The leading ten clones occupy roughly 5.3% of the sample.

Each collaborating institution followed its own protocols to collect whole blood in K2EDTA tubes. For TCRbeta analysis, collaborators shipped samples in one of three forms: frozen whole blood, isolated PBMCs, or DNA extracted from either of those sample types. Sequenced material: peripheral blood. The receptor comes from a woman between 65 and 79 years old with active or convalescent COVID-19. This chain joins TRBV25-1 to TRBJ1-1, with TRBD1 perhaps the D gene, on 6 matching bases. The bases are TGTGCCAGCAGAGGGGTCGGCCAGGGGCACACTGAAGCTTTCTTT. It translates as CASRGVGQGHTEAFF.